This T cell receptor (beta chain) was retrieved from a study of shared clonotypes between healthy human individuals. Study-wide findings and caveats: Read depth was anticipated to influence clonotype sharing among donors.

Per the authors' pipeline: Filtering differed since immunoSEQ provided only junctions, with no quality scores. TCRdb's copy holds only in-frame clones and misses some; the assay was immunoSEQ multiplex PCR. V and J calls and clone size are copied from that table; D and trimming were computed from the DNA. The repertoire includes millions of clones, 85% to 95% of them detected once, and around 0.15% sits in the top ten. A word on this clone: Antigen specificity is unknown.

V lost 3 bases to trimming and J lost 0 bases; unmatched junction nucleotides: 4. CDR1 is SGHNT, CDR2 YYREEE, per germline (reference sequence). The CDR3 consists of 16 residues. Within Nashville, Tennessee resided all donors, each a Caucasian adult. CD45RA-negative memory and CD45RA+ naive subsets were split from the CD4+ cells. This clonotype was obtained from a man aged 18 to 35 in good health. The gene calls are TRBV5-4 and TRBJ2-2; 8 bases align to TRBD1. The sequencing sample was made of naive CD4+ T cells sorted from blood. This sample's subset: CD45RA+ positively selected. The CDR3, as DNA: TGTGCCAGCAGCTATGGGACAGGAGCGAACACCGGGGAGCTGTTTTTT. Translation gives CASSYGTGANTGELFF.